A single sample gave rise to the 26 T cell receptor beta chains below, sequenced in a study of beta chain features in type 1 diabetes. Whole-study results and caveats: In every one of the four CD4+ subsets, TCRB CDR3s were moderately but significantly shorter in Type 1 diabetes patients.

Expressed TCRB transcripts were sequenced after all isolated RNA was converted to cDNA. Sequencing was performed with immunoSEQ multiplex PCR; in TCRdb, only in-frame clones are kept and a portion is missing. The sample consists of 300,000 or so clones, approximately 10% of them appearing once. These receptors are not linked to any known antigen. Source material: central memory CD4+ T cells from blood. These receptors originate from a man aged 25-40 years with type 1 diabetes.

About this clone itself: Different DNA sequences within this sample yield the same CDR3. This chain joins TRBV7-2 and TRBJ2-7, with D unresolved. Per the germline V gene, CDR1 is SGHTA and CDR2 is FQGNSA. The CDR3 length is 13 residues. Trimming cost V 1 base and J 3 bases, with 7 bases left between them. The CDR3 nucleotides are TGTGCCAGCAGCTTAGTTTCAGGCTACGAGCAGTACTTC. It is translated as CASSLVSGYEQYF.

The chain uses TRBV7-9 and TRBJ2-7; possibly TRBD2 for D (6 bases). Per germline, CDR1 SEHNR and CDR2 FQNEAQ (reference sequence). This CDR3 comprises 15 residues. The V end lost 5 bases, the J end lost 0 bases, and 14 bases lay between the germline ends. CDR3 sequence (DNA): TGTGCCAGCAGCGCGGGACTTTTAAGCTCCTACGAGCAGTACTTC. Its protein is CASSAGLLSSYEQYF.

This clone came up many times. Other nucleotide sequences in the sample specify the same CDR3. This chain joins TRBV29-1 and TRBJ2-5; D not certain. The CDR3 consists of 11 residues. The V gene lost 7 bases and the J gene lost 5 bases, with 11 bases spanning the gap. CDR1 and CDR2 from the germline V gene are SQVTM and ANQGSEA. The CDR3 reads CSAQGSETQYF. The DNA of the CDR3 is TGCAGCGCCCAAGGCAGCGAGACCCAGTACTTC. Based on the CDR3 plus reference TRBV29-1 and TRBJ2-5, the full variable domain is SAVISQKPSRDICQRGTSLTIQCQVDSQVTMMFWYRQQPGQSLTLIATANQGSEATYESGFVIDKFPISRPNLTFSTLTVSNMSPEDSSIYLCSAQGSETQYFGPGTRLLVL.

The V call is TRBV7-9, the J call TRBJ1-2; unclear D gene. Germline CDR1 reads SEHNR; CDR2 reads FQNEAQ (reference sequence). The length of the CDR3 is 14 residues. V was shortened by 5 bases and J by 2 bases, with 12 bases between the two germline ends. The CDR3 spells CASSAPEYNYGYTF. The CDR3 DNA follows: TGTGCCAGCAGCGCACCTGAGTACAACTATGGCTACACCTTC.

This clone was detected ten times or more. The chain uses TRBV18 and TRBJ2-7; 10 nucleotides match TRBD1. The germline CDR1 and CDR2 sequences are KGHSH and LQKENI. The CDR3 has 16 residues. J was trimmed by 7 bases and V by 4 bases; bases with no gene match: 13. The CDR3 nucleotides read TGTGCCAGCTCACGAGGGGGGACAGGGGATGAGAAGGAGCAGTACTTC. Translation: CASSRGGTGDEKEQYF.

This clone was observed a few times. The CDR3 DNA follows: TGTGCCAGCAGCCCCCCGGGACTAGCGGGGGTTAAGCAGTACTTC. This codes for CASSPPGLAGVKQYF. The rearrangement links TRBV11-2 to TRBJ2-7; the match to TRBD2 covers 14 bases. V trimming: 5 bases; J trimming: 8 bases; junction bases outside the gene matches: 8. This CDR3 spans 15 amino acids. Germline CDR1 reads SGHAT; CDR2 reads FQNNGV. Full variable domain (rest looked up from reference TRBV11-2 and TRBJ2-7): EAGVAQSPRYKIIEKRQSVAFWCNPISGHATLYWYQQILGQGPKLLIQFQNNGVVDDSQLPKDRFSAERLKGVDSTLKIQPAKLEDSAVYLCASSPPGLAGVKQYFGPGTRLTVT.

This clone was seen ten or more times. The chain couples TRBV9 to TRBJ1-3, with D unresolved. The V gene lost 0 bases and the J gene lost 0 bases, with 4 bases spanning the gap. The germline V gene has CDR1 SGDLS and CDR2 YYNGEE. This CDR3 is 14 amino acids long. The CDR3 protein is CASSVGNSGNTIYF. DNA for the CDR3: TGTGCCAGCAGCGTAGGGAACTCTGGAAACACCATATATTTT.

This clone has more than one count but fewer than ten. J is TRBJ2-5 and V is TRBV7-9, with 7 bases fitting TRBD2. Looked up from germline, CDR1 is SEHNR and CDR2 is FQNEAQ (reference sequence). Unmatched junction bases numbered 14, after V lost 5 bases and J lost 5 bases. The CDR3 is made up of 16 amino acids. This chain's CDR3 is CASSPSGTTNGETQYF. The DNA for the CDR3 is TGTGCCAGCAGCCCCTCCGGGACTACGAACGGCGAGACCCAGTACTTC.

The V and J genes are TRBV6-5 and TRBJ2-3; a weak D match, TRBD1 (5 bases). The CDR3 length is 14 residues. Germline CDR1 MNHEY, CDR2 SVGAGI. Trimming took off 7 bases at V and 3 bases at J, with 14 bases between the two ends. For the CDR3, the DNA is TGTGCCAGCACTTGGGAACAGGTAACAGATACGCAGTATTTT. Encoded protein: CASTWEQVTDTQYF.

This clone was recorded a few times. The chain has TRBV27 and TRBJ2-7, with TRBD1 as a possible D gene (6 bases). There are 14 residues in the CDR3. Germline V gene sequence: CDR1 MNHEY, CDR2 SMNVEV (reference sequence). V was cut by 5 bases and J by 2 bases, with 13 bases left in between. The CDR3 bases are TGTGCCAGCAGTCGGTCAGGGGCCACCTACGAGCAGTACTTC. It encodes CASSRSGATYEQYF.

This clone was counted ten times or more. CDR3 residues: CASAPGAPSTDTQYF. The CDR3 bases are TGTGCCAGCGCCCCGGGGGCACCTAGCACAGATACGCAGTATTTT. This rearrangement joins TRBV7-9 to TRBJ2-3; either TRBD1 or TRBD2 may fit D (6 bases each). There are 15 residues in the CDR3. Germline CDR1 reads SEHNR; CDR2 reads FQNEAQ (reference sequence). Trimming took off 8 bases at V and 0 bases at J, with 15 bases between the two ends.

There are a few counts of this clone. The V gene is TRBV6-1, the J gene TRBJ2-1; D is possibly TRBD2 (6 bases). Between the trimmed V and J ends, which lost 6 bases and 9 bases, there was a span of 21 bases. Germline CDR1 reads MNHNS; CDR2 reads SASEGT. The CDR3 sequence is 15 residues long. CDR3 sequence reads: CASSTAGGDIGEQFF. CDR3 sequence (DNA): TGTGCCAGCAGCACCGCCGGGGGTGATATAGGTGAGCAGTTCTTC.

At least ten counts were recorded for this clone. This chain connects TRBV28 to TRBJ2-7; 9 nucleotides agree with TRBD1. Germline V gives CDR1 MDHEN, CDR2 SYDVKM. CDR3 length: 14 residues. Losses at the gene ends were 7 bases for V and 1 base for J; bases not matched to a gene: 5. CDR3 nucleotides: TGTGCCAGCACAGGACAGGGGAAGTCCTACGAGCAGTACTTC. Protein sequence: CASTGQGKSYEQYF.

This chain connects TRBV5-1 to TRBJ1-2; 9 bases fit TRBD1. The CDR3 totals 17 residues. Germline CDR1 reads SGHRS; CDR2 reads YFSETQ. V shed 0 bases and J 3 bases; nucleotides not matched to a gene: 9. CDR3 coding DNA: TGCGCCAGCAGCTTGGGGCTCGGACAGGGGAGGGACTATGGCTACACCTTC. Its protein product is CASSLGLGQGRDYGYTF.

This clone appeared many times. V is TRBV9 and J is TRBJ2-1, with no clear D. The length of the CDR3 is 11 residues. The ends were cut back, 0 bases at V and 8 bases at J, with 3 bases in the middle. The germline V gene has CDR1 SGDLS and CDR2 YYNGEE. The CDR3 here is CASSVADEQFF. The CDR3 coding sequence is TGTGCCAGCAGCGTAGCGGATGAGCAGTTCTTC.

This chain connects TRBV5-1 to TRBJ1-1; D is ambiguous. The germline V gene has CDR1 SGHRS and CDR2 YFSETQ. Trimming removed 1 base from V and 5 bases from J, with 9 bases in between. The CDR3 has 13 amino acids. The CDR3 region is CASSLFEVTEAFF. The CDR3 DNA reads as TGCGCCAGCAGCTTGTTCGAGGTGACTGAAGCTTTCTTT.

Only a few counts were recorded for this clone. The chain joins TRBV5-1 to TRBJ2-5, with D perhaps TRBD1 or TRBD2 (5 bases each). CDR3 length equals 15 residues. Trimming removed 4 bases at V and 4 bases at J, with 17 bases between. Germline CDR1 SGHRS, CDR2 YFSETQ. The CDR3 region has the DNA TGCGCCAGCAGCACCGTACGGGGAAGGGGAGAGACCCAGTACTTC. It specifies CASSTVRGRGETQYF.

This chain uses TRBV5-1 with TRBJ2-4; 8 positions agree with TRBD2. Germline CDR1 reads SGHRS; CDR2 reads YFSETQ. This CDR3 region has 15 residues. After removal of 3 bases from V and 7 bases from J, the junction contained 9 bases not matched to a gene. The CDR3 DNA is TGCGCCAGCAGCTCGGGGGGGCCGAAGAATAACATTCAGTACTTC. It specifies CASSSGGPKNNIQYF.

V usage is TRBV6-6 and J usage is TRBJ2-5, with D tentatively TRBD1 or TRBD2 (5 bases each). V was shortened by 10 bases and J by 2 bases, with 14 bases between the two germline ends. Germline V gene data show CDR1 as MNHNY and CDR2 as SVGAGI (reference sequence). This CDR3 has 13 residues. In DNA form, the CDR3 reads TGTGCCACCACAGTCTGGGGGCAAGAGACCCAGTACTTC. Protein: CATTVWGQETQYF.

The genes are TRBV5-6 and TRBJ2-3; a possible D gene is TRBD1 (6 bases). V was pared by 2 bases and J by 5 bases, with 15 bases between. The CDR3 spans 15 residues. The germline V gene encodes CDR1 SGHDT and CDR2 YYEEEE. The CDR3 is CASSLETGPEDTQYF. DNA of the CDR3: TGTGCCAGCAGCTTAGAGACAGGTCCCGAAGATACGCAGTATTTT.

The CDR3 loop reads CASSIDTGGTEAFF. CDR3 nucleotide sequence: TGTGCCAGCAGTATTGACACGGGGGGGACTGAAGCTTTCTTT. The chain carries TRBV11-3 and TRBJ1-1, with D maybe TRBD1 (5 bases). Germline loops: CDR1 SGHNT, CDR2 YENEEA. The CDR3 length is 14 residues. Trimming stripped 6 bases from V and 5 bases from J, with 16 bases between.

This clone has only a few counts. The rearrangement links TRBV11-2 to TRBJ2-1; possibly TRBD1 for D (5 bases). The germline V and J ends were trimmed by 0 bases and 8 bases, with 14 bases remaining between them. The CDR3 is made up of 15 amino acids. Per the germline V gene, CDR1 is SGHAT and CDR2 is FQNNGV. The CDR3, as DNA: TGTGCCAGCAGCTTAGATCGGGCTAGGGGATATGAGCAGTTCTTC. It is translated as CASSLDRARGYEQFF.

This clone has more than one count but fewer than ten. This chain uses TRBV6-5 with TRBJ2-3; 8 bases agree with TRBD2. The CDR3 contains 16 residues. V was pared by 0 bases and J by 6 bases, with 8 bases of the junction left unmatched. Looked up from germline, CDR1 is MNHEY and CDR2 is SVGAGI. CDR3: CASSYSGTRGADTQYF. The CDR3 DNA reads TGTGCCAGCAGTTACTCGGGGACTAGGGGAGCGGATACGCAGTATTTT.

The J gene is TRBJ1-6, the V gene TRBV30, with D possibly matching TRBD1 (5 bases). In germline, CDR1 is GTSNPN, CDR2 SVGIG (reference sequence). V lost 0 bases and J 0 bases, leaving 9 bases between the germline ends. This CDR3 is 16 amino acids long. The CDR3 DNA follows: TGTGCCTGGAGTGTGGGGGACTTCTCCTATAATTCACCCCTCCACTTT. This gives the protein CAWSVGDFSYNSPLHF.

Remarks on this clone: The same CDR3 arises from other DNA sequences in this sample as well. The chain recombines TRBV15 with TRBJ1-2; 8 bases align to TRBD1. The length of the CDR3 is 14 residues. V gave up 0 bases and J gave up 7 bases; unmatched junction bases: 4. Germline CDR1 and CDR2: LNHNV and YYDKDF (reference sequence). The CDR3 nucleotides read TGTGCCACCAGCAGAGACTCTGACAGGGGTGGCTACACCTTC. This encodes CATSRDSDRGGYTF.

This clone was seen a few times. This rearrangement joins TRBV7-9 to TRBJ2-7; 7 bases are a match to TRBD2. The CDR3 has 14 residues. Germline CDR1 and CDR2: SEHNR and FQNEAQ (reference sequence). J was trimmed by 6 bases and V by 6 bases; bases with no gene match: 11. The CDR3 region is CASSLSGGSGEQYF. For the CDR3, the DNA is TGTGCCAGCAGTTTATCGGGGGGTTCAGGCGAGCAGTACTTC.